What follows is one T cell receptor (beta chain) and its context. The data were produced by immunoSEQ multiplex PCR, yet TCRdb's version contains in-frame clones alone and is incomplete. Among 95,000 to 100,000 clones listed, more than 90% were seen once. The CDR3 has 15 residues. The junction had 1 base not matched to a gene; V was cut back by 0 bases and J by 4 bases. Germline V CDR1 and CDR2: SGHKS, YYEKEE (reference sequence). This entry belongs to a study of T cell changes during pregnancy in multiple sclerosis. This receptor was obtained from a female donor with multiple sclerosis, enrolled in a pregnancy study. The chain uses TRBV5-5 and TRBJ2-1; 10 nucleotides align to TRBD1. The input for sequencing was peripheral blood, taken in the second trimester of pregnancy. CDR3 DNA: TGTGCCAGCAGCTTGGGGGGACAGGGGTACAATGAGCAGTTCTTC. Amino acids: CASSLGGQGYNEQFF.